These T cell receptor beta chains were read from a single sample in a study of Ad26.COV2.S vaccination and SARS-CoV-2 variants. TCRdb's copy holds only in-frame clones and misses some; the assay was immunoSEQ multiplex PCR. The sample carries roughly 380,000 clones, just over 90% recorded once. This specimen was peripheral blood, taken after recovery from COVID-19. The receptors derive from a human donor who had recovered from COVID-19. Both conserved end residues are part of each CDR3. A D gene is named only where the DNA matches it firmly. Size tells how often a clone was seen (once, few, many) or the class of an expanded clone, and some rows leave it out.

abundance	d_gene	j_gene	v_gene	CDR3aa	CDR3nt
-	-	TRBJ1-4	TRBV6-1	CASTLLGDTGEKLFF	TGTGCCAGCACTTTGTTGGGGGATACGGGTGAAAAACTGTTTTTT
-	-	TRBJ1-1	TRBV5-5	CASSLSVHLTEAFF	TGTGCCAGCAGCTTATCGGTACACCTCACTGAAGCTTTCTTT
-	-	TRBJ2-7	TRBV9	CASSVGPQKGYEQYF	TGTGCCAGCAGCGTAGGCCCTCAGAAGGGGTACGAGCAGTACTTC
-	-	TRBJ2-7	TRBV11-2	CASSLDYRVPGDYEQYF	TGTGCCAGCAGCTTAGATTATAGGGTCCCAGGGGACTACGAGCAGTACTTC
-	-	TRBJ1-5	TRBV9	CASSGGTSVWQPQHF	TGTGCCAGCAGCGGAGGGACATCAGTGTGGCAGCCCCAGCATTTT
once	-	TRBJ1-2	TRBV12-5	CASGKGYYGYTF	TGTGCTAGTGGGAAGGGGTACTATGGCTACACCTTC
-	-	TRBJ1-2	TRBV27	CASRQVGGRVFNGYTF	TGTGCCAGCCGACAAGTTGGGGGTCGGGTTTTTAATGGCTACACCTTC
-	-	TRBJ2-7	TRBV5-6	CASSLTAPSYEQYF	TGTGCCAGCAGCTTGACAGCACCGTCCTACGAGCAGTACTTC
once	-	TRBJ1-2	TRBV12-3/TRBV12-4	CASSLVEEMGYTF	TGTGCCAGCAGTTTAGTAGAGGAAATGGGCTACACCTTC
-	-	TRBJ1-1	TRBV9	CASSVGVPNTEAFF	TGTGCCAGCAGCGTAGGTGTCCCGAACACTGAAGCTTTCTTT
-	-	TRBJ1-1	TRBV6-1	CASSDRGVRHTEAFF	TGTGCCAGCAGTGACCGAGGGGTTCGGCACACTGAAGCTTTCTTT
-	TRBD1	TRBJ2-5	TRBV5-8	CASSFGERQGPGEETQYF	TGTGCCAGCAGCTTCGGAGAACGACAGGGGCCCGGTGAGGAGACCCAGTACTTC
-	-	TRBJ2-1	TRBV11-2	CASSLRDGYNEQFF	TGTGCCAGCAGCTTACGGGACGGGTACAATGAGCAGTTCTTC
-	TRBD2	TRBJ2-2	TRBV2	CASSGLAGGRNTGELFF	TGTGCCAGCAGTGGACTAGCGGGGGGACGGAACACCGGGGAGCTGTTTTTT
-	TRBD2	TRBJ2-3	TRBV27	CATKRGGGTDTQYF	TGTGCCACCAAGCGGGGGGGTGGCACAGATACGCAGTATTTT
-	TRBD2	TRBJ2-5	TRBV13	CASSFREGQETQYF	TGTGCCAGCAGCTTTAGGGAGGGCCAAGAGACCCAGTACTTC
-	-	TRBJ2-5	TRBV19	CASSIQETQYF	TGTGCCAGTAGTATTCAAGAGACCCAGTACTTC
-	-	TRBJ1-1	TRBV7-2	CASSSDGRLNTEAFF	TGTGCCAGCAGCTCGGATGGACGCCTGAACACTGAAGCTTTCTTT
few	-	TRBJ1-4	TRBV7-9	CASSSYEKLFF	TGTGCCAGCAGCTCGTATGAAAAACTGTTTTTT
-	-	TRBJ2-7	TRBV5-1	CASSLEEGLSSYEQYF	TGCGCCAGCAGCTTGGAAGAGGGATTGAGCTCCTACGAGCAGTACTTC
-	-	TRBJ1-1	TRBV19	CASRQTGTSTEAFF	TGTGCCAGTAGACAAACCGGGACATCCACTGAAGCTTTCTTT
-	TRBD1	TRBJ1-1	TRBV6-5	CASSLGTANTEAFF	TGTGCCAGCAGCCTCGGGACAGCGAACACTGAAGCTTTCTTT
once	-	TRBJ1-2	TRBV11-1	CASSLGGSNYGYTF	TGTGCCAGCAGCTTAGGAGGTTCCAACTATGGCTACACCTTC